This T cell receptor beta chain was retrieved from a study of cytomegalovirus exposure and HLA in healthy donors. Across the whole study: Early on, a data release was issued that held roughly 84 million unique TCRs from HLA-typed donors. For the approximately 360 genotyped donors, roughly 80% fell within the Caucasian-associated ancestry cluster. Study-level points and caveats: Later analysis demonstrated an association between a missense DCLRE1C variant and TCR beta V- and J-gene trimming.

At sampling all donors were nominally healthy, likely with unrecorded immune exposures. This clone was recorded only once. Its target is unknown. The PCR was carried out with 60 Vbeta primers and 13 Jbeta primers. TCRdb's copy holds only in-frame clones and misses some; the assay was immunoSEQ multiplex PCR. There are roughly 110,000 clones in the sample; about 72% occur only once, and about 2.5% lies in the top ten. Per germline, CDR1 SGHTA and CDR2 FQGNSA. The CDR3 has 16 residues. V was pared by 3 bases and J by 2 bases, with 2 bases of the junction left unmatched. Sequenced sample: PBMCs. The chain uses TRBV7-2 and TRBJ2-3, with 13 bases that match TRBD2. This TCR was recovered from a young man in good health and CMV-seronegative. This CDR3 is CASSLGTSGNTDTQYF. The CDR3 DNA reads as TGTGCCAGCAGCTTGGGGACTAGCGGGAACACAGATACGCAGTATTTT.